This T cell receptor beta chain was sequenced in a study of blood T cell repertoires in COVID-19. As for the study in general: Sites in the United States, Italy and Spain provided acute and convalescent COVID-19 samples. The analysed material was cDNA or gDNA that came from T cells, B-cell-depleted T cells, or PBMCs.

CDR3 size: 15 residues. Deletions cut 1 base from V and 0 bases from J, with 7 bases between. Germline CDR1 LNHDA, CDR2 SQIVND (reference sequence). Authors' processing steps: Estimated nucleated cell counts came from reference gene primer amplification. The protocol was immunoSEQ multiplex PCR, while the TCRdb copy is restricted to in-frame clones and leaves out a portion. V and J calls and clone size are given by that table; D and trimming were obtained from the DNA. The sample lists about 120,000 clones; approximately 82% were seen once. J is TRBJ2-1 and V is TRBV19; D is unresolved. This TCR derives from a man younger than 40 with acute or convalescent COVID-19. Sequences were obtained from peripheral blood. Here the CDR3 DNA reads TGTGCCAGTAGTATAGCCACGAGCTCCTACAATGAGCAGTTCTTC. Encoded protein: CASSIATSSYNEQFF.